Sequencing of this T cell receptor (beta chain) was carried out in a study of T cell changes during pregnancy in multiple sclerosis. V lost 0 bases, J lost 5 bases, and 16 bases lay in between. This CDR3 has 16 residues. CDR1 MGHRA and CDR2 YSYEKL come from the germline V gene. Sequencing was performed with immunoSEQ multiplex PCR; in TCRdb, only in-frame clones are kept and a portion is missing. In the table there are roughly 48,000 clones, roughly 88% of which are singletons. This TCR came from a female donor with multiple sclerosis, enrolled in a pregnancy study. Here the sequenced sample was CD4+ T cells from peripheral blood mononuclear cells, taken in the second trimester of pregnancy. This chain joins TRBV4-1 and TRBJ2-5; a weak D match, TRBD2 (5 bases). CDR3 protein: CASSQDPASRRETQYF. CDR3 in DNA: TGCGCCAGCAGCCAAGATCCCGCTAGCCGGCGGGAGACCCAGTACTTC.